This TCR beta chain was profiled in a study of blood T cell repertoires in COVID-19. Assay used: immunoSEQ multiplex PCR; TCRdb lists only in-frame clones, some missing. The repertoire holds 200,000 to 250,000 clones, 85% to 90% seen once, with 6.2% in the top ten. This CDR3 has 15 residues. Trimming removed 4 bases from V and 8 bases from J; junction bases left unmatched: 10. From germline, CDR1 is SGHRS and CDR2 YFSETQ. Sequencing used peripheral blood. The chain links TRBV5-1 to TRBJ2-1; 9 bases match TRBD1. The TCR was taken from a man in his sixties with acute or convalescent COVID-19. The CDR3 is CASSAGTGRTDEQFF. CDR3 coding DNA: TGCGCCAGCAGCGCTGGGACAGGGAGAACGGATGAGCAGTTCTTC. Using reference TRBV5-1 and TRBJ2-1 for the parts outside the CDR3, the full variable domain is KAGVTQTPRYLIKTRGQQVTLSCSPISGHRSVSWYQQTPGQGLQFLFEYFSETQRNKGNFPGRFSGRQFSNSRSEMNVSTLELGDSALYLCASSAGTGRTDEQFFGPGTRLTVL.